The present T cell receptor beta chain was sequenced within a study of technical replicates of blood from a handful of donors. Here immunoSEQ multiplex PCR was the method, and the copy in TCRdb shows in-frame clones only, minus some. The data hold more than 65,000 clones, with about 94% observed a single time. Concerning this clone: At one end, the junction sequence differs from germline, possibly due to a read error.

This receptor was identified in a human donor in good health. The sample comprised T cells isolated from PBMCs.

The CDR3 nucleotides read TGTGCCAGCTGCTTAGTACCTAGCGGGGAGAACGGGGAGACCCAGTACTTC. This gives the protein CASCLVPSGENGETQYF. The chain has TRBV7-9 and TRBJ2-5; 9 nucleotides agree with TRBD2. Germline V gives CDR1 SEHNR, CDR2 FQNEAQ (reference sequence). This CDR3 is 17 amino acids long.